The sequence of this T cell receptor beta chain was determined in a study of Ad26.COV2.S vaccination and SARS-CoV-2 variants. Looking at the study overall: Intramuscular Ad26.COV2.S at 5x10^10 or 1x10^11 viral particles.

The table came from immunoSEQ multiplex PCR; TCRdb's copy has only in-frame clones and leaves some out. This sample has approximately 340,000 clones, with around 83% found just once. V was shortened by 8 bases and J by 3 bases, with 10 bases between the two germline ends. Germline loops: CDR1 SNHLY, CDR2 FYNNEI. This CDR3 contains 12 residues. Treatment of the sample: 15 to 20 received Ad26.COV2.S at low or high dose, single or two shots; five or six received placebo; per-sample allocation not given. Repertoires come from day 63 after the first vaccine or placebo injection. Within Boston, the person who donated was an adult of 18-55 years.

The receptor was isolated from a person between 18 and 59 years old who received the Ad26.COV2.S COVID-19 vaccine or a placebo. This chain uses TRBV2 with TRBJ1-1; D is ambiguous. The sample in question was peripheral blood, obtained in a trial of Ad26.COV2.S vaccine versus placebo. The DNA for the CDR3 is TGTGCCAGCGGGTGGCGATACACTGAAGCTTTCTTT. This sequence encodes CASGWRYTEAFF.